The 9 T cell receptor beta chains below all came from one sample that was sequenced in a study of blood T cell repertoires in COVID-19. This table comes from immunoSEQ multiplex PCR, and its TCRdb copy is limited to in-frame clones, with some not included. Of hundreds of thousands of clones listed, about nine tenths are singletons. The material sequenced was peripheral blood. These TCRs come from a woman younger than 45 with COVID-19, enrolled during active disease.

The J gene is TRBJ1-1, the V gene TRBV6-5; TRBD1 is a possible D gene (5 bases). Germline loops: CDR1 MNHEY, CDR2 SVGAGI. Trimming took 2 bases from V and 1 from J, leaving 8 bases between them. This CDR3 has 14 residues. The CDR3 spells CASSYTRENTEAFF. DNA for the CDR3: TGTGCCAGCAGTTACACCAGGGAGAACACTGAAGCTTTCTTT.

This rearrangement joins TRBV4-2 to TRBJ2-2; TRBD1 aligns across 10 bases. CDR3 length: 15 amino acids. The germline V gene has CDR1 LGHNA and CDR2 YNFKEQ. J lost 9 bases, V lost 1 base, and 5 bases had no gene match. CDR3 residues: CASSQADRGGRELFF. The CDR3 bases are TGTGCCAGCAGCCAAGCGGACAGGGGGGGGAGGGAGCTGTTTTTT.

The table lists this clone with a count of one. The chain joins TRBV5-1 to TRBJ2-6; 7 bases match TRBD1. The CDR3 has 17 amino acids. From germline, CDR1 is SGHRS and CDR2 YFSETQ. The J segment lost 0 bases and the V segment lost 2 bases, leaving 5 bases of the junction unmatched. CDR3 nucleotides: TGCGCCAGCAGCTTCCCGGGACAGAGCTCTGGGGCCAACGTCCTGACTTTC. This codes for CASSFPGQSSGANVLTF.

The CDR3 loop reads CATRTSGRREYLEQYV. The CDR3 region has the DNA TGTGCCACCAGGACTAGCGGCCGACGGGAGTATCTCGAGCAGTACGTC. This rearrangement joins TRBV9 to TRBJ2-7; 10 positions match TRBD2. The junction had 18 bases not matched to a gene; V was cut back by 9 bases and J by 6 bases. CDR1 SGDLS and CDR2 YYNGEE come from the germline V gene. There are 16 residues in the CDR3.

The chain carries TRBV28 and TRBJ1-1; D unclear. This CDR3 comprises 15 residues. The V gene's germline CDR1 is MDHEN and CDR2 SYDVKM. V was trimmed by 5 bases and J by 6 bases, leaving 19 bases between them. CDR3 amino acids: CASSLAGGGLAEAFF. The CDR3 DNA reads as TGTGCCAGCAGTCTTGCGGGCGGCGGCCTCGCTGAAGCTTTCTTT.

The rearrangement links TRBV4-2 to TRBJ1-1; D call uncertain. V lost 2 bases, J lost 7 bases, and 14 bases lay in between. Germline V gene data show CDR1 as LGHNA and CDR2 as YNFKEQ. This CDR3 is 14 amino acids long. CDR3 region: CASSQRSGGDEAFF. The CDR3 nucleotides are TGTGCCAGCAGCCAAAGATCGGGTGGCGATGAAGCTTTCTTT.

The chain has TRBV18 and TRBJ2-3; 7 nucleotides align to TRBD2. The length of the CDR3 is 16 residues. Germline V CDR1 and CDR2: KGHSH, LQKENI. The junction had 7 bases not matched to a gene; V was cut back by 2 bases and J by 2 bases. CDR3 coding DNA: TGTGCCAGCTCACCAGCCCCGGGGGGAAACACAGATACGCAGTATTTT. It translates to CASSPAPGGNTDTQYF.

The rearrangement joins TRBV4-2 to TRBJ2-3; the D gene is possibly TRBD1 (6 bases). Germline loops: CDR1 LGHNA, CDR2 YNFKEQ. The CDR3 runs to 16 residues. Trimming pared 0 bases from V and 6 bases from J, leaving 16 bases between. CDR3 protein: CASSQDLRRGSDTQYF. In DNA form, the CDR3 reads TGTGCCAGCAGCCAAGACTTACGCAGGGGATCGGATACGCAGTATTTT.

V usage is TRBV28 and J usage is TRBJ2-7; D ambiguous. In germline, CDR1 is MDHEN, CDR2 SYDVKM. CDR3 length equals 13 residues. V was clipped by 5 bases and J by 2 bases, with 10 bases between them. The CDR3 DNA reads as TGTGCCAGCAGTCTGGCTCCCCCCTACGAGCAGTACTTC. Its protein product is CASSLAPPYEQYF.